This T cell receptor (beta chain) was observed in a study of PD-1 and CTLA-4 blockade in melanoma. The protocol was immunoSEQ multiplex PCR, while the TCRdb copy is restricted to in-frame clones and leaves out a portion. Of some 15,000 clones in the sample, around 70% were seen once. V lost 4 bases and J lost 6, with 13 bases in between. The CDR3 is 13 amino acids. Germline CDR1 and CDR2: KGHSY and FQNENV. This clone was recorded a few times. The sample in question was CD8+ T cells from peripheral blood, obtained before anti-PD-1 treatment. This chain links TRBV16 with TRBJ2-7; D uncertain. The sequence was collected from a human donor with melanoma. The CDR3 DNA reads as TGTGCCAGCAGCCCGACCGCGTACGGCGAGCAGTACTTC. This encodes CASSPTAYGEQYF.